A selection of T cell receptor beta chains follows, all from one sample in a study of regulatory T cells in long-lasting Graves disease. From the multiplex PCR reads, TCRdb called clonotypes with MiXCR, one entry per CDR3 protein. The sample has over 300,000 distinct CDR3 sequences, around 20% seen once. The sample in question was peripheral blood mononuclear cells (PBMCs), obtained when the disease was refractory, from a patient treated with antithyroid drugs. The receptor set was obtained from a female donor with Graves disease. Both conserved end residues are part of each CDR3. Each record gives: CDR3 length, J gene, V gene, clone size, CDR3 protein. Where a row states a size, it is once, few, many or the class of an expanded clone; other rows omit it.

cdr3_length: 15; j_call: TRBJ1-4; v_call: TRBV10-2; clone_size: few; cdr3_aa: CASSKGQGTNEKLFF
cdr3_length: 19; j_call: TRBJ2-6; v_call: TRBV2; clone_size: .; cdr3_aa: CASSEIEGQGIFGANVLTF
cdr3_length: 15; j_call: TRBJ1-4; v_call: TRBV6-1; clone_size: many; cdr3_aa: CASRLRPAGGEKLFF
cdr3_length: 15; j_call: TRBJ2-2; v_call: TRBV6-1; clone_size: .; cdr3_aa: CASRRMRGNTGELFF
cdr3_length: 12; j_call: TRBJ1-2; v_call: TRBV9; clone_size: few; cdr3_aa: CASSARGNGYTF
cdr3_length: 14; j_call: TRBJ2-5; v_call: TRBV5-5; clone_size: many; cdr3_aa: CASSLGLAGKTQYF
cdr3_length: 16; j_call: TRBJ2-2; v_call: TRBV7-3; clone_size: .; cdr3_aa: CASSILPGGGTGELFF
cdr3_length: 15; j_call: TRBJ2-7; v_call: TRBV6-2/TRBV6-3; clone_size: few; cdr3_aa: CASSYNGRSSYEQYF
cdr3_length: 17; j_call: TRBJ1-2; v_call: TRBV2; clone_size: many; cdr3_aa: CASKEEDRGWFNYGYTF
cdr3_length: 17; j_call: TRBJ2-6; v_call: TRBV6-1; clone_size: .; cdr3_aa: CASMRGRGVSGANVPTF
cdr3_length: 12; j_call: TRBJ2-5; v_call: TRBV7-8; clone_size: many; cdr3_aa: CASSFFQETQYF
cdr3_length: 14; j_call: TRBJ2-3; v_call: TRBV5-1; clone_size: .; cdr3_aa: CASSGPDPTDTQYF
cdr3_length: 13; j_call: TRBJ1-1; v_call: TRBV13; clone_size: many; cdr3_aa: CASSLRGGLGAFF
cdr3_length: 13; j_call: TRBJ2-7; v_call: TRBV6-1; clone_size: few; cdr3_aa: CASRTGKYYEQYF
cdr3_length: 13; j_call: TRBJ1-2; v_call: TRBV3-1; clone_size: many; cdr3_aa: CASSPDVNYGYTF
cdr3_length: 13; j_call: TRBJ2-1; v_call: TRBV11-2; clone_size: .; cdr3_aa: CASSPGTERKQFF
cdr3_length: 15; j_call: TRBJ2-7; v_call: TRBV5-1; clone_size: many; cdr3_aa: CASSFSGTGGREQYF
cdr3_length: 15; j_call: TRBJ1-4; v_call: TRBV7-9; clone_size: .; cdr3_aa: CASSSDRGAGEKLFF
cdr3_length: 14; j_call: TRBJ2-5; v_call: TRBV7-2; clone_size: many; cdr3_aa: CASSLYTGVETQYF
cdr3_length: 17; j_call: TRBJ1-4; v_call: TRBV5-1; clone_size: few; cdr3_aa: CASRRLQGAPSNEKLFF
cdr3_length: 18; j_call: TRBJ1-5; v_call: TRBV28; clone_size: few; cdr3_aa: CASRELHSSPLSNQPQHF
cdr3_length: 12; j_call: TRBJ2-5; v_call: TRBV6-1; clone_size: many; cdr3_aa: CASRPQSGTQYF
cdr3_length: 13; j_call: TRBJ1-5; v_call: TRBV28; clone_size: many; cdr3_aa: CASRGGSSQPQHF
cdr3_length: 14; j_call: TRBJ1-1; v_call: TRBV28; clone_size: many; cdr3_aa: CASSPRRENTEAFF
cdr3_length: 13; j_call: TRBJ2-5; v_call: TRBV19; clone_size: many; cdr3_aa: CASSMDSGETQYF
cdr3_length: 15; j_call: TRBJ1-1; v_call: TRBV20-1; clone_size: many; cdr3_aa: CSASDPGLGNTEAFF
cdr3_length: 16; j_call: TRBJ2-7; v_call: TRBV6-9; clone_size: many; cdr3_aa: CASSYTLGLAGVEQYF
cdr3_length: 12; j_call: TRBJ2-2; v_call: TRBV20-1; clone_size: few; cdr3_aa: CRCRSYTGELFF
cdr3_length: 16; j_call: TRBJ1-6; v_call: TRBV5-8; clone_size: .; cdr3_aa: CASSLARVTNNSPLHF
cdr3_length: 14; j_call: TRBJ1-5; v_call: TRBV5-1; clone_size: .; cdr3_aa: CASSLSGFNQPQHF
cdr3_length: 15; j_call: TRBJ1-4; v_call: TRBV7-2; clone_size: .; cdr3_aa: CASSLVGMTREKRFF
cdr3_length: 14; j_call: TRBJ2-7; v_call: TRBV11-2; clone_size: many; cdr3_aa: CASSYTGTGGEQYF
cdr3_length: 15; j_call: TRBJ1-2; v_call: TRBV4-1; clone_size: .; cdr3_aa: CASSQDSSRRYGYTF
cdr3_length: 16; j_call: TRBJ1-2; v_call: TRBV4-2; clone_size: .; cdr3_aa: CASSQDQGQKFVGYTF
cdr3_length: 15; j_call: TRBJ2-5; v_call: TRBV7-2; clone_size: many; cdr3_aa: CASSYTGTGGETQYF
cdr3_length: 17; j_call: TRBJ1-6; v_call: TRBV4-3; clone_size: .; cdr3_aa: CASSQEGGRVSNSPLHF
cdr3_length: 12; j_call: TRBJ2-7; v_call: TRBV28; clone_size: few; cdr3_aa: CASSFKGYGQYF
cdr3_length: 14; j_call: TRBJ2-6; v_call: TRBV6-1; clone_size: .; cdr3_aa: CASTTGNGANVLTF
cdr3_length: 16; j_call: TRBJ1-1; v_call: TRBV19; clone_size: few; cdr3_aa: CASSGDKGIMNTEAFF
cdr3_length: 14; j_call: TRBJ2-1; v_call: TRBV6-1; clone_size: .; cdr3_aa: CASIDLEAYNEQFF
cdr3_length: 15; j_call: TRBJ1-5; v_call: TRBV5-6; clone_size: few; cdr3_aa: CAGSRGGFSNQPQHF
cdr3_length: 17; j_call: TRBJ1-4; v_call: TRBV4-1; clone_size: many; cdr3_aa: CASSQRQGAATNEKLFF
cdr3_length: 13; j_call: TRBJ1-1; v_call: TRBV19; clone_size: many; cdr3_aa: CASSIGTIGEAFF
cdr3_length: 15; j_call: TRBJ1-3; v_call: TRBV30; clone_size: few; cdr3_aa: CAKINTGVSGNTIYF
cdr3_length: 15; j_call: TRBJ1-3; v_call: TRBV4-3; clone_size: .; cdr3_aa: CASSQGQSPGNTIYF
cdr3_length: 16; j_call: TRBJ1-2; v_call: TRBV20-1; clone_size: many; cdr3_aa: CSARDLRELVNYGYTF
cdr3_length: 15; j_call: TRBJ2-7; v_call: TRBV7-8; clone_size: .; cdr3_aa: CASSWAGRPAYEQYF
cdr3_length: 14; j_call: TRBJ2-7; v_call: TRBV20-1; clone_size: many; cdr3_aa: CSAKAGAGAYEQYF
cdr3_length: 14; j_call: TRBJ1-5; v_call: TRBV7-9; clone_size: .; cdr3_aa: CASSLGPTNQPQHF
cdr3_length: 12; j_call: TRBJ1-4; v_call: TRBV10-3; clone_size: many; cdr3_aa: CAISQGGEKLFF
cdr3_length: 15; j_call: TRBJ2-2; v_call: TRBV12-3/TRBV12-4; clone_size: .; cdr3_aa: CASTLRWGNTGELFF